This TCR beta chain derives from a study of control samples from healthy donors and cancer patients. The method was immunoSEQ multiplex PCR; TCRdb's version includes in-frame clones alone and lacks a portion of them. The sample has 90,000 to 150,000 clones; about 91% are singletons. The clonotype was recovered from a middle-aged man in good health. The material sequenced was blood.

The CDR3 sequence: CASSSQGAEAFF. CDR3 DNA sequence: TGTGCCAGTAGTTCGCAGGGGGCTGAAGCTTTCTTT. This chain uses TRBV19 with TRBJ1-1; 7 bases agree with TRBD1. V shed 5 bases and J 6 bases; nucleotides not matched to a gene: 3. The germline V gene has CDR1 LNHDA and CDR2 SQIVND (reference sequence). The CDR3 is made up of 12 amino acids.